This T cell receptor beta chain was found in a study of T cell changes during pregnancy in multiple sclerosis. This clone has only a few counts. Produced via immunoSEQ multiplex PCR; TCRdb's table is partial and in-frame only. The sample includes about 61,000 clones, about 88% of them seen just once. The CDR3 has 15 residues. Looked up from germline, CDR1 is GTSNPN and CDR2 is SVGIG (reference sequence). Trimming cost V 0 bases and J 10 bases; bases outside gene matches: 8. The TCR originated in a female donor in good health, enrolled as a control in a pregnancy study. Here the sequenced sample was peripheral blood, taken in the first trimester of pregnancy. J is TRBJ1-6 and V is TRBV30; 8 positions agree with TRBD1. The CDR3 DNA sequence: TGTGCCTGGAGTGTTGTAGGACAGGGAAAATCACCCCTCCACTTT. This codes for CAWSVVGQGKSPLHF.